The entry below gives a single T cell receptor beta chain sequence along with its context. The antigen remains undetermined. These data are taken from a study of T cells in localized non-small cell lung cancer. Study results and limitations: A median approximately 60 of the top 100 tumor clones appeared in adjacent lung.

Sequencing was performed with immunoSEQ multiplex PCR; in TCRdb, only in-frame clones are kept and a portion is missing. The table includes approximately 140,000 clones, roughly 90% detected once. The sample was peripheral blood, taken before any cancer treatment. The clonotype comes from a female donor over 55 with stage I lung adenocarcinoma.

CDR3 DNA: TGTGCCAGCAGTTTATGGATGGGGCGGGAGCGACAAGAGACCCAGTACTTC. Protein product: CASSLWMGRERQETQYF. The chain couples TRBV27 to TRBJ2-5; 7 nucleotides match TRBD2. This CDR3 is built from 17 residues. CDR1 and CDR2 (germline): MNHEY, SMNVEV (reference sequence). Trimming at V came to 1 base and at J to 2 bases, leaving 10 bases not matched to a gene.